The source of this TCR beta chain is a study of shared clonotypes between healthy human individuals. Study at large: CD4 naive cells filled three plates per donor, CD4 memory three, CD8 naive two and CD8 memory one.

Sorted-subset replicate PCR reactions were performed with 200 ng DNA, corresponding to roughly 31,000 T cell genomes. Sequencing used immunoSEQ multiplex PCR; TCRdb keeps in-frame clones, though not all of them. The sample consists of approximately 1,500,000 clones, approximately 97% of them appearing once. Study results and caveats: Naive CD4 clonotypes overlapped across a handful of donors at approximately 4.5%.

Details on this clone: Its specificity is not known.

CDR1 and CDR2 from the germline V gene are GTSNPN and SVGIG (reference sequence). The CDR3 runs 15 residues. V was shortened by 0 bases and J by 1 base, with 12 bases between the two germline ends. Sequencing used naive CD4+ T cells sorted from blood. Noted subset: CD45RA+ positively selected. The sequence was obtained from a man under 40 in good health. The chain uses TRBV30 and TRBJ1-1; D is ambiguous. DNA for the CDR3: TGTGCCTGGAGTGTGATACCGAGCAAGAACACTGAAGCTTTCTTT. It is translated as CAWSVIPSKNTEAFF. The variable domain in full, completed from reference TRBV30 and TRBJ1-1, reads SQTIHQWPATLVQPVGSPLSLECTVEGTSNPNLYWYRQAAGRGLQLLFYSVGIGQISSEVPQNLSASRPQDRQFILSSKKLLLSDSGFYLCAWSVIPSKNTEAFFGQGTRLTVV.